Given below is one T cell receptor beta chain in context. CDR1 is SGHDT, CDR2 YYEEEE, per germline. Trimming took off 2 bases at V and 3 bases at J, with 17 bases between the two ends. The CDR3 runs to 16 residues. The data are from a study of shared clonotypes between healthy human individuals. CD45RO negativity and positive selection for CCR7 defined naive CD8 cells, a population that excluded terminally differentiated effector memory CD45RA+ cells. Free of recent acute infections or vaccinations, the donors were healthy HIV-negative adults. Assay execution took place at the deep level. This table comes from immunoSEQ multiplex PCR, and its TCRdb copy is limited to in-frame clones, with some not included. This repertoire shows 1.5 million to 2.5 million clones, about 94% found once; its top ten account for less than 1.5%.

Sequenced: naive CD8+ T cells sorted from blood. V usage is TRBV5-6 and J usage is TRBJ1-2; D is uncertain. This TCR was sampled from a man younger than 35 in good health. DNA for the CDR3: TGTGCCAGCAGCTTAGCCCACGGGGAGGGCGACTATGGCTACACCTTC. Amino acid sequence: CASSLAHGEGDYGYTF. Full variable domain (outside the CDR3, taken from reference TRBV5-6 and TRBJ1-2): DAGVTQSPTHLIKTRGQQVTLRCSPKSGHDTVSWYQQALGQGPQFIFQYYEEEERQRGNFPDRFSGHQFPNYSSELNVNALLLGDSALYLCASSLAHGEGDYGYTFGSGTRLTVV.